This entry lists 19 T cell receptor beta chains sequenced from one sample in a study of cytomegalovirus exposure and HLA in healthy donors. Both 60 Vbeta primers and 13 Jbeta primers went into the PCR. Using immunoSEQ multiplex PCR, the repertoire was profiled, and TCRdb retains in-frame clones only, with some absent. The sample holds over 100,000 clones, 65% to 80% seen once. What was sequenced was PBMCs. These receptors all stem from a man aged 25 to 45 in good health and CMV-seropositive.

A single count supports this clone. This chain joins TRBV5-5 and TRBJ1-5; 9 bases fit TRBD1. Germline V gene data show CDR1 as SGHKS and CDR2 as YYEKEE (reference sequence). The CDR3 extends over 16 amino acids. With 0 bases clipped from V and 6 bases from J, the junction kept 7 bases outside the gene matches. The CDR3 protein is CASSLETGGIGQPQHF. The CDR3, as DNA: TGTGCCAGCAGCTTGGAGACAGGGGGGATAGGTCAGCCCCAGCATTTT. The variable domain in full, with the rest retrieved from reference TRBV5-5 and TRBJ1-5, is DAGVTQSPTHLIKTRGQQVTLRCSPISGHKSVSWYQQVLGQGPQFIFQYYEKEERGRGNFPDRFSARQFPNYSSELNVNALLLGDSALYLCASSLETGGIGQPQHFGDGTRLSIL.

J is TRBJ2-3 and V is TRBV2, with D hard to call. V lost 5 bases and J lost 5, with 5 bases in between. The CDR3 spans 11 residues. CDR1 and CDR2 (germline): SNHLY, FYNNEI. CDR3 loop: CASSLGDTQYF. CDR3 nucleotide sequence: TGTGCCAGCAGTCTCGGAGATACGCAGTATTTT.

This clone has only a few counts. This chain links TRBV9 with TRBJ2-1; tentatively, D is TRBD1 (6 bases). Germline loops: CDR1 SGDLS, CDR2 YYNGEE. Trimming pared 3 bases from V and 0 bases from J, leaving 13 bases between. The CDR3 covers 16 residues. In DNA, the CDR3 is TGTGCCAGCAGCGGAACAGGGCCCAGCTCCTACAATGAGCAGTTCTTC. It is translated as CASSGTGPSSYNEQFF.

The rearrangement joins TRBV5-1 to TRBJ2-5; TRBD1 might be the D (6 bases). The J call may not be correct, given that the DNA end is closer to TRBJ2-7. CDR3 size: 12 residues. Germline V gene lookup returns CDR1 SGHRS and CDR2 YFSETQ. The CDR3 sequence is CASRAGAYEQYF. CDR3 coding DNA: TGCGCCAGCAGGGCAGGGGCCTACGAGCAGTACTTC.

V gene TRBV7-2 combines with J gene TRBJ1-5; 9 nucleotides align to TRBD1. The CDR3 contains 15 residues. The germline V gene has CDR1 SGHTA and CDR2 FQGNSA. V was pared by 5 bases and J by 1 base, with 3 bases of the junction left unmatched. In DNA, the CDR3 is TGTGCCAGCAGCCTGACAGGGGGAAGCAATCAGCCCCAGCATTTT. It translates to CASSLTGGSNQPQHF.

Points on this clone: Other nucleotide sequences in the sample specify the same CDR3. The rearrangement links TRBV6-6 to TRBJ1-1; D not resolved. The V end was cut by 0 bases, the J end by 0 bases, with 8 bases between. The V gene's germline CDR1 is MNHNY and CDR2 SVGAGI (reference sequence). The CDR3 is 15 amino acids. In DNA form, the CDR3 reads TGTGCCAGCAGTTACTCGACGCGGTTGAACACTGAAGCTTTCTTT. It translates to CASSYSTRLNTEAFF.

This clone was detected only once. The gene calls are TRBV19 and TRBJ1-5; D is perhaps TRBD1 (5 bases). CDR3 length equals 15 residues. Deletions cut 3 bases from V and 6 bases from J, with 15 bases between. The V gene's germline CDR1 is LNHDA and CDR2 SQIVND (reference sequence). The CDR3 loop reads CASSITGRDGQPQHF. In DNA, the CDR3 is TGTGCCAGTAGTATTACGGGCAGGGATGGTCAGCCCCAGCATTTT.

This clone has more than one count but fewer than ten. The chain carries TRBV29-1 and TRBJ2-5; 9 nucleotides match TRBD1. V dropped 7 bases and J dropped 4; count of bases not matched to a gene: 7. Germline CDR1 and CDR2: SQVTM and ANQGSEA. This CDR3 is 13 amino acids long. For the CDR3, the DNA is TGCAGCGCCGGACAGGGGACAAGAGAGACCCAGTACTTC. Residues: CSAGQGTRETQYF.

V gene TRBV7-9 combines with J gene TRBJ1-2, with D perhaps matching TRBD1 (6 bases). The CDR3 runs 15 residues. The V and J ends lost 1 base and 4 bases respectively, with 13 bases between them. Germline loops: CDR1 SEHNR, CDR2 FQNEAQ (reference sequence). The CDR3 loop reads CASSLDGGGGYGYTF. DNA for the CDR3: TGTGCCAGCAGCTTAGATGGCGGGGGCGGCTATGGCTACACCTTC.

The rearrangement uses TRBV5-1 and TRBJ2-1; D uncertain. Per germline, CDR1 SGHRS and CDR2 YFSETQ. The V end was cut by 0 bases, the J end by 0 bases, with 10 bases between. This CDR3 contains 16 residues. The CDR3 here is CASSLVQAPSYNEQFF. The CDR3, as DNA: TGCGCCAGCAGCTTGGTCCAGGCCCCCTCCTACAATGAGCAGTTCTTC.

This chain joins TRBV11-2 and TRBJ2-1; 10 bases are a match to TRBD1. Germline V CDR1 and CDR2: SGHAT, FQNNGV. CDR3 length equals 14 residues. V was pared by 5 bases and J by 10 bases, with 8 bases of the junction left unmatched. This CDR3 reads CASSPTTGGWEQFF. Written as DNA, the CDR3 is TGTGCCAGCAGCCCGACGACAGGGGGCTGGGAGCAGTTCTTC.

The chain employs TRBV7-6 and TRBJ2-1, with 10 nucleotides matching TRBD1. V lost 1 base to trimming and J lost 9 bases; unmatched junction nucleotides: 6. The CDR3 totals 15 residues. Germline CDR1 SGHVS, CDR2 FNYEAQ. DNA for the CDR3: TGTGCCAGCAGCTTAGGCAGGACAGGGGGAACTGAGCAGTTCTTC. This codes for CASSLGRTGGTEQFF.

Details on this clone: A junction end diverges from the germline sequence, so it may reflect a read error. The sample has other DNA sequences that encode this CDR3 too. This chain joins TRBV5-4 and TRBJ2-7; 9 bases map to TRBD1. CDR1 and CDR2 from the germline V gene are SGHNT and YYREEE (reference sequence). This CDR3 has 14 amino acids. CDR3 region: CASSLGQGPYEQYF. The CDR3 region has the DNA TGCGCCAGCAGCTTGGGACAGGGCCCCTACGAGCAGTACTTC.

This chain links TRBV7-2 with TRBJ2-1, with 7 bases that match TRBD1. In germline, CDR1 is SGHTA, CDR2 FQGNSA. The trim removed 5 bases at V and 6 bases at J, leaving 10 bases unmatched. CDR3 length: 15 amino acids. The CDR3 reads CASSREGAETNEQFF. CDR3 bases: TGTGCCAGCAGCCGAGAGGGGGCGGAGACCAATGAGCAGTTCTTC.

The chain recombines TRBV7-2 with TRBJ2-7, with D maybe TRBD2 (6 bases). This CDR3 is built from 14 residues. V gave up 2 bases and J gave up 2 bases, with 10 bases separating them. From germline, CDR1 is SGHTA and CDR2 FQGNSA. The CDR3 bases are TGTGCCAGCAGCTTAAATGCGGGGACCTACGAGCAGTACTTC. Its protein product is CASSLNAGTYEQYF.

This clone has just a few counts. The V gene is TRBV4-1, the J gene TRBJ2-7, with D perhaps matching TRBD2 (5 bases). There are 15 residues in the CDR3. The germline V gene has CDR1 MGHRA and CDR2 YSYEKL. Trimming took off 3 bases at V and 3 bases at J, with 15 bases between the two ends. CDR3 bases: TGCGCCAGCAGCCAGATCTTGGGAGAGGGCTACGAGCAGTACTTC. It is translated as CASSQILGEGYEQYF.

CDR3 sequence: CASGGRMSHEQYF. As DNA, the CDR3 is TGTGCCAGCGGCGGCCGGATGAGCCACGAGCAGTACTTC. The chain recombines TRBV27 with TRBJ2-7; D is unclear. The V gene's germline CDR1 is MNHEY and CDR2 SMNVEV (reference sequence). V dropped 8 bases and J dropped 5 bases, with 16 bases sitting between them. The CDR3 length is 13 residues.

The chain combines TRBV27 with TRBJ2-1; D might be TRBD2 (5 bases). Trimming took off 0 bases at V and 6 bases at J, with 12 bases between the two ends. The CDR3 is 15 residues long. CDR1 is MNHEY, CDR2 SMNVEV, per germline (reference sequence). The CDR3 DNA sequence: TGTGCCAGCAGTTTATCGTGGAACGGGGTCAATGAGCAGTTCTTC. Its protein is CASSLSWNGVNEQFF.

V gene TRBV2 combines with J gene TRBJ1-1; 9 positions agree with TRBD1. The CDR3 is 14 amino acids. Germline trimming cut 6 bases from V and 5 bases from J; bases unmatched to any gene: 7. CDR1 is SNHLY and CDR2 is FYNNEI in the germline V gene. CDR3 in amino acids: CASSTGGRDTEAFF. CDR3 coding DNA: TGTGCCAGCAGCACAGGGGGCCGGGATACTGAAGCTTTCTTT.